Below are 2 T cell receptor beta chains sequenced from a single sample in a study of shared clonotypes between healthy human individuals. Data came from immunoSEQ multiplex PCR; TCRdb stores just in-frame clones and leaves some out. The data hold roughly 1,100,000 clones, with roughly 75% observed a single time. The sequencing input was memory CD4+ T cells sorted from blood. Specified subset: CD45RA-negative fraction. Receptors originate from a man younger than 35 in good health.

The CDR3 region is CASSSGPRTGDTGELFF. For the CDR3, the DNA is TGTGCCAGCAGTAGTGGACCCCGGACAGGGGACACCGGGGAGCTGTTTTTT. The chain couples TRBV28 to TRBJ2-2; 9 bases map to TRBD1. Germline V lookup: CDR1 MDHEN, CDR2 SYDVKM. The CDR3 runs to 17 residues. Trimming cost V 5 bases and J 3 bases; bases outside gene matches: 10.

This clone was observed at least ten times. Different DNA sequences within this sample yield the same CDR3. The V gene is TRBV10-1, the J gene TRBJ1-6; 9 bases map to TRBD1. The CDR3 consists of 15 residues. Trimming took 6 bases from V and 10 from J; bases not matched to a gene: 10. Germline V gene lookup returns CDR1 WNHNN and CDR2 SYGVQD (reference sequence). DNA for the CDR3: TGCGCCAGCAGGAGGGGGCGGACAGGGGTCTCACCCCTCCACTTT. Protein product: CASRRGRTGVSPLHF.